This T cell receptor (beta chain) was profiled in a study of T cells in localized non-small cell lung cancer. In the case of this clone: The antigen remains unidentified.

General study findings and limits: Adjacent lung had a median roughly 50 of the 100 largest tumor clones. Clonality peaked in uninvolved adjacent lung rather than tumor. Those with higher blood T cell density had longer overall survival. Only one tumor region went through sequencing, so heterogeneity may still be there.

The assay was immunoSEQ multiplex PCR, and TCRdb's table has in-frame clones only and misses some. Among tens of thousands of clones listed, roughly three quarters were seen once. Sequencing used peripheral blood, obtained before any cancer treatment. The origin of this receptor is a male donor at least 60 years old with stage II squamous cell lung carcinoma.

In DNA, the CDR3 is TGTGCCAGCATTACCGGGACGGACTCCTACGAGCAGTACTTC. Translating gives CASITGTDSYEQYF. The rearrangement uses TRBV25-1 and TRBJ2-7; D might be TRBD1 or TRBD2, each matching 5 bases. Trimming stripped 7 bases from V and 0 bases from J, with 13 bases between. CDR3 length: 14 amino acids. Looked up from germline, CDR1 is MGHDK and CDR2 is SYGVNS.